This TCR beta chain was recovered during a study of Tregs in tolerant kidney transplant recipients. Per the germline V gene, CDR1 is MNHEY and CDR2 is SMNVEV (reference sequence). There are 15 residues in the CDR3. Trimming shortened V by 8 bases and J by 6 bases, and 19 bases separated the two germline ends. Remarks on this clone: What it binds is not known.

Measured with immunoSEQ multiplex PCR; TCRdb has only the in-frame clones, and not every one. The sample lists over 50,000 clones, 75% to 90% occurring once. Notes on the study in general: The most relevant donor-specific Treg TCRbeta repertoire apparently came from expansion with activated donor B cells. Biological reproducibility was not directly addressed, but technical replication error appeared minimal. Nucleotide sequences could not be compared across some patients' samples due to primer changes.

Unstimulated Tregs (CD4+CD25+CD127-) and CD4+CD25- non-Tregs were sorted from PBMCs. The source was Tregs from blood, collected before the transplant. The TCR sequence derives from a human donor who received a combined kidney and bone marrow transplant. The V and J genes are TRBV27 and TRBJ1-4, with a possible D match to TRBD1 (6 bases). The CDR3 nucleotides read TGTGCCAGCCCTCCACCCGGGGGCCTACATGAAAAACTGTTTTTT. The encoded protein is CASPPPGGLHEKLFF.